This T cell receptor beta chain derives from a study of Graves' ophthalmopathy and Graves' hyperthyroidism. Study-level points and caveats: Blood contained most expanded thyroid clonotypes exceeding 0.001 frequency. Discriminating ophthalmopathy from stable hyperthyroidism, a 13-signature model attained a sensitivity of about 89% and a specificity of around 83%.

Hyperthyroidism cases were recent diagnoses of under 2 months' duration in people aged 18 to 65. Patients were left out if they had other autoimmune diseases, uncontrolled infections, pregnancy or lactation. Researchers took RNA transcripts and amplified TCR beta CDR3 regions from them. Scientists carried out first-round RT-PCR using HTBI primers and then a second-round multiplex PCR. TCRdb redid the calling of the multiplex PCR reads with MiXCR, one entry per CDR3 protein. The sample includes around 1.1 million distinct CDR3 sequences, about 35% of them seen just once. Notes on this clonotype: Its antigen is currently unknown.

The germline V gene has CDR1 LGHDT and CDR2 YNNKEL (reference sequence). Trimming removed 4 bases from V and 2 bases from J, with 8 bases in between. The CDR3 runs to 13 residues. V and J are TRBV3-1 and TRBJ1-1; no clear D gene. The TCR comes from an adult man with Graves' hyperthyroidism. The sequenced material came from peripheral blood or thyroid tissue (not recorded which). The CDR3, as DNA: TGTGCCAGCAGCCGCCGGAAAAACACTGAAGCTTTCTTT. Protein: CASSRRKNTEAFF.